A selection of T cell receptor beta chains follows, all from one sample in a study of esophageal squamous cell carcinoma under preoperative chemotherapy. TCRdb recomputed calls from the PCR reads with MiXCR, one row per CDR3 protein. The sample includes 34,000 or so distinct CDR3 sequences, 52% of them seen just once. Specimen collection occurred from a patient given preoperative chemotherapy. The receptors were gathered from a human donor with esophageal squamous cell carcinoma. The donor label of this sample is uncertain. The CDR3 runs from the conserved cysteine through the conserved F or W. The order of the fields is clone size, D gene, V gene, J gene, CDR3 protein, CDR3 DNA. The D gene is left open where the match is weak. Clone size is not always given. Where it is, it says once, few, many or a class for expanded clones.

few	.	TRBV7-8	TRBJ2-1	CASSYGRGTYEQFF	TGTGCCAGCAGCTATGGTCGGGGCACCTACGAGCAGTTCTTC
.	.	TRBV7-9	TRBJ2-3	CASSLIPRGTDTQYF	TGTGCCAGCAGCTTAATTCCTAGAGGCACAGACACTCAGTATTTT
.	.	TRBV7-2	TRBJ2-5	CAAGLAGGHKETQYF	TGTGCCGCGGGGCTCGCGGGCGGACACAAAGAGACCCAGTATTTC
.	TRBD2	TRBV7-6	TRBJ2-4	CGSTGGGAKNMQYF	TGTGGCAGCACGGGGGGGGGAGCCAAAAACATGCAGTACTTC
few	.	TRBV12-3/TRBV12-4	TRBJ1-2	CASSLKPNYGYTF	TGTGCCAGCAGTTTAAAACCGAACTATGGCTACACCTTC
once	.	TRBV7-8	TRBJ2-3	CASSNLGLGANNTQYF	TGTGCCAGCAGCAACCTGGGGCTGGGAGCCAATAACACTCAGTATTTT
.	.	TRBV7-2	TRBJ2-4	CVSSARERGAKDTQYF	TGTGTCAGCAGCGCCCGGGAGAGGGGAGCCAAAGATACGCAGTACTTT
.	.	TRBV6-1	TRBJ2-7	CASRNRDRGSYEQYF	TGTGCCAGCAGGAACCGGGACCGAGGGTCCTACGAGCAGTACTTC
.	.	TRBV7-2	TRBJ2-2	CASSLDAGVRTGELYF	TGTGCCAGCAGCTTAGATGCGGGTGTCCGCACCGGTGAGCTGTATTTT
many	.	TRBV11-2	TRBJ2-3	CASSLGGTADTQYF	TGTGCCAGCAGCTTAGGAGGGACGGCAGATACGCAGTATTTT
many	.	TRBV6-2/TRBV6-3	TRBJ2-7	CASSPSTGFNFYEQYF	TGTGCCAGCAGTCCCAGCACAGGGTTCAATTTCTACGAGCAGTACTTC
.	TRBD2	TRBV7-3	TRBJ2-1	CASSLAGPAGVNEQFF	TGTGCCAGCAGCCTGGCGGGTCCAGCGGGAGTCAATGAGCAGTTCTTC
.	TRBD2	TRBV7-2	TRBJ2-1	CASSLGGGRSKNIHFF	TGTGCCAGCAGCTTAGGGGGGGGTCGATCCAAAAACATTCATTTCTTC
once	.	TRBV7-2	TRBJ2-5	CASRVRGQETQYF	TGTGCCAGCAGGGTCCGTGGCCAAGAGACCCAGTACTTC
.	TRBD1	TRBV7-6	TRBJ2-3	CASSIGTVSTGTQYF	TGTGCCAGCTCTATCGGGACAGTGAGCACCGGGACGCAGTATTTT
many	TRBD2	TRBV6-1	TRBJ2-3	CATRKIAGGITDTQYF	TGTGCCACCCGCAAAATAGCGGGGGGCATCACAGATACGCAGTATTTT
.	.	TRBV12-3/TRBV12-4	TRBJ2-7	CASSFGGGYEQYF	TGTGCCAGCAGTTTCGGAGGGGGCTACGAGCAGTACTTC
.	TRBD2	TRBV12-3/TRBV12-4	TRBJ2-5	CASTATGGGATDTQYF	TGTGCCAGCACGGCTACTGGCGGGGGGGCCACAGATACCCAGTACTTC
medium-sized	TRBD1	TRBV7-2	TRBJ2-3	CASSRQGGDTQYF	TGTGCCAGCAGTAGACAGGGCGGAGATACGCAGTATTTT
.	.	TRBV7-2	TRBJ2-5	CAGGSGGGGTETQYF	TGTGCCGGGGGCTCTGGCGGCGGGGGCACAGAGACGCAGTACTTC
few	.	TRBV6-2/TRBV6-3	TRBJ2-2	CASSYSSGGANTGELFF	TGTGCCAGCAGTTACTCATCCGGCGGGGCGAACACCGGGGAGCTGTTTTTT
medium-sized	.	TRBV7-2	TRBJ2-5	CASSLRAGEQYF	TGTGCCAGCAGCTTAAGGGCAGGTGAGCAGTACTTC
.	.	TRBV11-3	TRBJ2-1	CASSHGSQRDEQFF	TGTGCCAGCAGCCACGGGTCCCAGCGCGATGAGCAGTTCTTC
many	TRBD2	TRBV7-2	TRBJ2-1	CASSQTVAGEQFF	TGTGCCAGCAGCCAAACCGTAGCGGGGGAGCAGTTCTTC
.	TRBD2	TRBV11-1	TRBJ2-5	CASSSSGRGETQYF	TGTGCCAGCAGCTCTAGCGGGAGAGGAGAGACCCAGTACTTC
.	.	TRBV7-3	TRBJ2-3	CASSLKPGLGARDTQYF	TGTGCCAGCAGCCTCAAACCGGGGCTGGGGGCTAGAGACACGCAGTATTTT
.	.	TRBV7-2	TRBJ2-5	CASRPGPTAEALSF	TGTGCCAGCAGACCCGGCCCAACTGCAGAGGCCCTGTCCTTC
.	TRBD2	TRBV7-2	TRBJ2-3	CAGSGAGSGDTQYF	TGTGCCGGCAGCGGGGCGGGTAGTGGAGATACGCAGTATTTT
.	TRBD2	TRBV7-2	TRBJ2-3	CASSLVAGASTETQYF	TGTGCCAGCAGTTTAGTAGCGGGGGCGAGCACCGAGACGCAGTATTTT
.	TRBD2	TRBV6-5	TRBJ2-7	CASSSGLDYSYEQYF	TGTGCCAGCAGTTCGGGACTAGATTACTCCTACGAGCAGTACTTC
many	TRBD2	TRBV7-9	TRBJ2-5	CASSQRGVNFETQYF	TGTGCCAGCAGTCAACGGGGGGTGAATTTCGAGACCCAGTACTTC
medium-sized	.	TRBV7-8	TRBJ2-7	CASSSADSYSYEQYF	TGTGCCAGCAGCTCGGCTGACAGCTACTCCTACGAGCAGTACTTC
.	.	TRBV12-5	TRBJ2-4	CASGWGVSDQNIQYF	TGTGCTAGTGGTTGGGGGGTGAGTGATCAAAACATTCAGTACTTC
.	.	TRBV11-2	TRBJ2-1	CASMLQVNYNEQFF	TGTGCCAGCATGCTTCAGGTAAACTACAATGAGCAGTTCTTC
many	TRBD1	TRBV7-6	TRBJ2-5	CASSQTGSQYF	TGTGCCAGCAGCCAGACAGGGAGCCAGTACTTC
.	TRBD1	TRBV11-3	TRBJ1-1	CASSSTGGHTEAFF	TGTGCCAGCAGCTCGACAGGGGGCCACACTGAAGCTTTCTTT
few	.	TRBV7-2	TRBJ1-2	CASSSGHGYGYTF	TGTGCCAGCAGCTCGGGACACGGCTATGGCTACACCTTC
many	.	TRBV11-3	TRBJ1-2	CASSLGVDLGGYTF	TGTGCCAGCAGCTTGGGGGTTGATTTGGGCGGCTACACCTTC
.	TRBD2	TRBV7-6	TRBJ2-7	CASRPTSGSFREQYF	TGTGCCAGCAGGCCCACTAGCGGGAGTTTCCGCGAGCAGTACTTC
many	TRBD2	TRBV7-9	TRBJ2-7	CASSRGGQGVHEQYF	TGTGCCAGCAGCCGGGGGGGGCAGGGTGTCCACGAGCAGTACTTC
many	.	TRBV7-2	TRBJ2-1	CASSLEARSSYEQFF	TGTGCCAGCAGCTTAGAGGCTAGGAGTTCCTACGAGCAGTTCTTC
.	TRBD2	TRBV6-5	TRBJ2-7	CASSSTLGGGTSGSYEQYF	TGTGCCAGCAGTTCTACACTCGGGGGGGGGACTAGCGGGTCCTACGAGCAGTACTTC
.	.	TRBV10-1	TRBJ2-1	CASSESGRYNEQFF	TGCGCCAGCAGTGAGTCTGGCCGGTACAATGAGCAGTTCTTC
many	TRBD2	TRBV4-1	TRBJ2-7	CASSQDFLAGESSYEQYF	TGCGCCAGCAGCCAAGATTTCCTAGCGGGTGAGAGCTCCTACGAGCAGTACTTC
.	.	TRBV7-2	TRBJ2-3	CATGRRAKDTQYF	TGTGCCACGGGCCGTAGAGCCAAAGATACGCAGTACTTT
.	TRBD2	TRBV12-3/TRBV12-4	TRBJ2-4	CASRSGRDKNTQYF	TGTGCCAGCAGGTCCGGGAGGGACAAAAACACGCAGTACTTC
medium-sized	.	TRBV7-3	TRBJ2-1	CASSITGVEQFF	TGTGCCAGCAGTATAACCGGGGTGGAGCAGTTCTTC
.	.	TRBV5-1	TRBJ2-5	CASSFEPGQGTKTQYF	TGCGCCAGCAGCTTTGAACCGGGCCAGGGGACAAAGACCCAGTACTTC
few	.	TRBV7-8	TRBJ2-3	CASSVQGWDTQYF	TGTGCCAGCAGCGTACAGGGTTGGGATACGCAGTATTTT
once	.	TRBV7-6	TRBJ2-3	CASTALWATDIQYF	TGTGCCAGCACGGCGCTGTGGGCCACAGACATTCAGTATTTC
.	.	TRBV6-1	TRBJ2-3	CARRRAKDTQYF	TGTGCGAGGCGAAGAGCCAAAGATACGCAGTACTTT
many	TRBD1	TRBV6-5	TRBJ1-2	CASTGQGKDYGYTF	TGTGCCAGCACCGGACAGGGGAAGGACTATGGCTACACCTTC
.	TRBD2	TRBV6-1	TRBJ2-3	CASSDGTSASYTQYF	TGTGCCAGCAGCGATGGGACTAGCGCCTCATATACGCAGTATTTT
once	.	TRBV12-3/TRBV12-4	TRBJ2-7	CASSFPIPDTQYF	TGTGCCAGCAGTTTCCCTATCCCAGATACGCAGTACTTC
few	TRBD2	TRBV7-6	TRBJ2-7	CAGSGGGDPDTQYF	TGTGCGGGGAGCGGGGGCGGTGACCCAGATACGCAGTACTTC
few	.	TRBV6-2/TRBV6-3	TRBJ2-7	CASSYGGANNEQYF	TGTGCCAGCAGTTATGGAGGGGCTAACAATGAGCAGTACTTC
.	.	TRBV7-8	TRBJ2-7	CASSLTGTNEQYF	TGTGCCAGCAGCTTAACGGGAACCAACGAGCAGTACTTC
many	.	TRBV11-3	TRBJ2-2	CASSLDGLPGELFF	TGTGCCAGCAGCTTAGATGGGCTCCCCGGGGAGCTGTTTTTT